This T cell receptor (beta chain) originates from a study of graft-versus-host responses after intestinal transplantation. Study-wide background: Once they had received anti-thymocyte globulin induction, all recipients took tacrolimus and steroids for approximately 3 years.

Clones were read by immunoSEQ multiplex PCR, and TCRdb kept only the in-frame ones, dropping some. The sample yields roughly 100,000 clones, roughly 90% seen once. With regard to this clone: Its antigen remains unidentified.

V gave up 5 bases and J gave up 3 bases; unmatched junction bases: 6. Germline V gene data show CDR1 as LNHDA and CDR2 as SQIVND (reference sequence). This CDR3 is built from 15 residues. The chain employs TRBV19 and TRBJ2-5, with 10 nucleotides matching TRBD2. The TCR comes from a human donor who was the organ donor for an intestinal transplant. This specimen consisted of unstimulated CD8+ T cells sorted from spleen or lymph node cells, obtained before transplant. The CDR3 nucleotides read TGTGCCAGTAGTTGGGTAGCGGGGGGTGAAGAGACCCAGTACTTC. As protein: CASSWVAGGEETQYF.